One and the same sample provided the 23 T cell receptor beta chains below, sequenced in a study of cytomegalovirus exposure and HLA in healthy donors (TCRdb year 2017). Receptor libraries were prepared by the immunoSEQ multiplex PCR assay. The multiplex PCR relied on a mix of 60 forward primers for TCR Vbeta segments and 13 reverse primers for TCR Jbeta segments. Entries here come from immuneACCESS through TCRdb and include only in-frame sequences with V and J called. Some clones fail to appear in such tables; in the studies checked, an unresolved V gene covers under half of the shortfall, and the cause of the remainder is unknown. The sample's records list about 140,000 clones. The biggest ten clones account for around 2.2% of the sample. The sequenced material came from PBMCs. The receptors were sampled from a young woman in good health and CMV-seronegative.

The V call is TRBV2, the J call TRBJ2-5, with no clear D. The closer fit of TRBJ2-7 to the DNA end suggests the J call may be wrong. CDR1 SNHLY and CDR2 FYNNEI come from the germline V gene. This CDR3 comprises 14 residues. The DNA for the CDR3 is TGTGCCAGCAGTACACGCGGTGGCTCCTACGAGCAGTACTTC. This encodes CASSTRGGSYEQYF.

This sequence joins TRBV10-3 and TRBJ2-1; D possibly corresponds to TRBD2 (6 bases). Trimming shortened V by 10 bases and J by 0 bases, and 16 bases separated the two germline ends. The CDR3 is made up of 15 amino acids. Germline CDR1 is ENHRY and CDR2 is SYGVKD. CDR3 sequence (DNA): TGTGCCACCTGGGAGGCTAGCAGCTCCTACAATGAGCAGTTCTTC. Residues: CATWEASSSYNEQFF.

The chain combines TRBV15 with TRBJ1-1, with a tentative D call TRBD1 (6 bases). CDR3 length equals 14 residues. CDR1 is LNHNV and CDR2 is YYDKDF in the germline V gene (reference sequence). Trimming shortened V by 1 base and J by 6 bases, and 12 bases separated the two germline ends. The CDR3 coding sequence is TGTGCCACCAGCAGAGCAGGGGAGGGGGCTGAAGCTTTCTTT. Amino acid sequence: CATSRAGEGAEAFF.

The chain uses TRBV18 and TRBJ2-5, with a possible D match to TRBD2 (6 bases). V lost 1 base and J lost 3, with 6 bases in between. In germline, CDR1 is KGHSH, CDR2 LQKENI. This CDR3 is built from 13 residues. The CDR3 DNA sequence: TGTGCCAGCTCACCACTAGCGGAAGAGACCCAGTACTTC. This sequence encodes CASSPLAEETQYF.

The rearrangement uses TRBV7-9 and TRBJ2-1; 10 nucleotides line up with TRBD1. Germline values: CDR1 SEHNR, CDR2 FQNEAQ (reference sequence). Germline trimming cut 7 bases from V and 4 bases from J; bases unmatched to any gene: 7. This CDR3 contains 15 residues. CDR3 DNA: TGTGCCAGCACCATGGACAGGGGGATTTACAATGAGCAGTTCTTC. It yields the protein CASTMDRGIYNEQFF.

CDR3 protein: CASSLTAQVGEPQHF. The CDR3 bases are TGTGCCAGCAGTTTAACAGCCCAGGTGGGTGAGCCCCAGCATTTT. The chain employs TRBV27 and TRBJ1-5; D not certain. The length of the CDR3 is 15 residues. Germline-derived CDR1 and CDR2 are MNHEY and SMNVEV (reference sequence). Trimming took off 2 bases at V and 8 bases at J, with 16 bases between the two ends.

V usage is TRBV28 and J usage is TRBJ1-5; 7 bases agree with TRBD1. Germline V gene data show CDR1 as MDHEN and CDR2 as SYDVKM. This CDR3 spans 14 amino acids. V shed 5 bases, J shed 4 bases, and the junction held 5 bases outside the gene matches. The CDR3 DNA reads TGTGCCAGCAGTCCCGCAGGGGGAAATCAGCCCCAGCATTTT. Translating it yields CASSPAGGNQPQHF.

The chain employs TRBV5-1 and TRBJ2-3; 11 nucleotides match TRBD2. Per germline, CDR1 SGHRS and CDR2 YFSETQ. The CDR3 sequence is 17 residues long. V gave up 0 bases and J gave up 5 bases; unmatched junction bases: 8. This chain's CDR3 is CASSLGPTSGSIDTQYF. The CDR3 DNA reads as TGCGCCAGCAGCTTGGGGCCCACTAGCGGGAGTATAGATACGCAGTATTTT.

The chain carries TRBV5-4 and TRBJ2-7, with a tentative D call TRBD2 (6 bases). V lost 2 bases to trimming and J lost 6 bases, with 9 bases between them. This CDR3 is built from 12 residues. Germline V gene lookup returns CDR1 SGHNT and CDR2 YYREEE (reference sequence). The CDR3 nucleotides are TGTGCCAGCAGCTTTCGAGCGGGCGAGCAGTACTTC. This codes for CASSFRAGEQYF. Drawing the rest from reference TRBV5-4 and TRBJ2-7, the complete variable domain is ETGVTQSPTHLIKTRGQQVTLRCSSQSGHNTVSWYQQALGQGPQFIFQYYREEENGRGNFPPRFSGLQFPNYSSELNVNALELDDSALYLCASSFRAGEQYFGPGTRLTVT.

The chain uses TRBV6-1 and TRBJ2-3; TRBD1 agrees at 9 bases. The CDR3 spans 15 residues. V dropped 6 bases and J dropped 2; count of bases not matched to a gene: 6. Looked up from germline, CDR1 is MNHNS and CDR2 is SASEGT. The chain's CDR3 is CASSSGQGITDTQYF. DNA of the CDR3: TGTGCCAGCAGCTCGGGACAGGGTATCACAGATACGCAGTATTTT.

V usage is TRBV19 and J usage is TRBJ2-1; a weak D match, TRBD2 (6 bases). Germline V gives CDR1 LNHDA, CDR2 SQIVND (reference sequence). The CDR3 is 14 residues long. With 2 bases removed from V and 7 bases from J, the gap between germline ends came to 12 bases. CDR3 amino acids: CASSIPGEGNEQFF. The CDR3 DNA is TGTGCCAGTAGTATACCGGGAGAGGGTAATGAGCAGTTCTTC.

The chain couples TRBV19 to TRBJ2-5; 9 bases agree with TRBD1. CDR3 length equals 15 residues. Trimming at V came to 5 bases and at J to 0 bases, leaving 4 bases not matched to a gene. Germline V gives CDR1 LNHDA, CDR2 SQIVND (reference sequence). The CDR3 protein is CASSRGTGYQETQYF. The DNA of the CDR3 is TGTGCCAGTAGTCGTGGGACAGGGTACCAAGAGACCCAGTACTTC.

The gene calls are TRBV11-2 and TRBJ1-2, with 9 nucleotides matching TRBD1. V shed 1 base and J 4 bases; nucleotides not matched to a gene: 4. Germline V lookup: CDR1 SGHAT, CDR2 FQNNGV. This CDR3 has 15 residues. The CDR3 is CASSLGAGQGYGYTF. The CDR3 nucleotides read TGTGCCAGCAGCTTAGGAGCGGGACAGGGCTATGGCTACACCTTC.

The gene calls are TRBV10-3 and TRBJ2-3, with 8 bases lining up with TRBD2. Trimming removed 7 bases from V and 0 bases from J; junction bases left unmatched: 9. Per the germline V gene, CDR1 is ENHRY and CDR2 is SYGVKD. This CDR3 has 16 residues. CDR3: CAIMATSGTSTDTQYF. Here the CDR3 DNA reads TGTGCCATCATGGCAACTAGCGGAACTAGCACAGATACGCAGTATTTT.

This CDR3 reads CASSSPDKNTEAFF. In DNA, the CDR3 is TGTGCCAGCAGCTCCCCGGACAAGAACACTGAAGCTTTCTTT. The chain carries TRBV7-9 and TRBJ1-1, with D perhaps TRBD1 (5 bases). The CDR3 runs 14 residues. Trimming shortened V by 4 bases and J by 1 base, and 10 bases separated the two germline ends. Germline assignment: CDR1 SEHNR and CDR2 FQNEAQ (reference sequence).

CDR3 region: CASSPPTVPNYGYTF. The CDR3 DNA is TGTGCCAGCAGCCCGCCGACAGTTCCTAACTATGGCTACACCTTC. V is TRBV5-6 and J is TRBJ1-2; D might be TRBD1 (5 bases). The V end lost 4 bases, the J end lost 0 bases, and 13 bases lay between the germline ends. In germline, CDR1 is SGHDT, CDR2 YYEEEE. The CDR3 has 15 amino acids.

This chain links TRBV7-8 with TRBJ2-2; TRBD2 might be the D (6 bases). V lost 5 bases to trimming and J lost 3 bases, with 16 bases between them. The CDR3 has 16 residues. Germline V gives CDR1 SGHVS, CDR2 FQNEAQ. CDR3: CASSPPEGYYTGELFF. The CDR3 nucleotides are TGTGCCAGCAGCCCACCGGAGGGGTACTACACCGGGGAGCTGTTTTTT.

V gene TRBV7-3 combines with J gene TRBJ2-3; TRBD2 agrees at 8 bases. This CDR3 comprises 15 residues. Germline loops: CDR1 SGHTA, CDR2 FQGTGA. V shed 3 bases and J 2 bases; nucleotides not matched to a gene: 4. This chain's CDR3 is CASSLGSGTTDTQYF. The CDR3 DNA sequence: TGTGCCAGCAGCTTGGGTAGCGGGACCACAGATACGCAGTATTTT.

J is TRBJ1-1 and V is TRBV6-5; D unclear. Between the trimmed V and J ends, which lost 4 bases and 0 bases, there was a span of 15 bases. The CDR3 runs to 16 residues. Looked up from germline, CDR1 is MNHEY and CDR2 is SVGAGI. CDR3 nucleotides: TGTGCCAGCAGTTCCCACTCAACCCACCTGAACACTGAAGCTTTCTTT. Its translation: CASSSHSTHLNTEAFF.

This chain links TRBV28 with TRBJ2-2; D gene uncertain. The CDR3 loop spans 13 amino acids. V lost 5 bases, J lost 6 bases, and 10 bases lay in between. In germline, CDR1 is MDHEN, CDR2 SYDVKM. CDR3 in amino acids: CASSLSSPGELFF. CDR3 sequence (DNA): TGTGCCAGCAGTCTATCAAGCCCCGGGGAGCTGTTTTTT.

The J gene is TRBJ2-7, the V gene TRBV10-1; TRBD1 matches at 8 bases. Germline values: CDR1 WNHNN, CDR2 SYGVQD (reference sequence). The CDR3 runs to 13 residues. The V and J ends lost 6 bases and 4 bases, in that order; junction bases with no gene match: 5. In DNA, the CDR3 is TGCGCCAGCAGCCGGGACAGGCAATACGAGCAGTACTTC. Translated, it gives CASSRDRQYEQYF.

The chain recombines TRBV9 with TRBJ2-1; the match to TRBD1 covers 7 bases. This CDR3 region has 13 residues. Germline V gives CDR1 SGDLS, CDR2 YYNGEE. With 2 bases clipped from V and 4 bases from J, the junction kept 0 bases outside the gene matches. The CDR3 region has the DNA TGTGCCAGCAGCGTGGGACAGTACAATGAGCAGTTCTTC. Protein sequence: CASSVGQYNEQFF.

V gene TRBV5-4 combines with J gene TRBJ2-7; 9 bases are a match to TRBD1. The germline V gene has CDR1 SGHNT and CDR2 YYREEE (reference sequence). CDR3 length: 14 amino acids. V trimming: 4 bases; J trimming: 5 bases; junction bases outside the gene matches: 7. The CDR3 bases are TGTGCCAGCAGCCGTGGACAGGGGACGGACGAGCAGTACGTC. This encodes CASSRGQGTDEQYV.